This TCR beta chain was recovered during a study of cytomegalovirus exposure and HLA in healthy donors. Study-level findings and limits: Earlier analysis found most TCR beta V segments productive about 87% or about 30% of the time.

Comments on this clone: What it recognizes is unknown. Other DNA sequences of this sample code for an identical CDR3.

CDR1 SGHRS and CDR2 YFSETQ come from the germline V gene. CDR3 length: 14 amino acids. V was pared by 3 bases and J by 3 bases, with 2 bases of the junction left unmatched. Researchers ran the PCR with 60 Vbeta and 13 Jbeta primers. Profiled with immunoSEQ multiplex PCR; TCRdb holds only in-frame clones, not every one. The sample lists roughly 99,000 clones; about 72% were seen once. The receptor's source is a man younger than 35 in good health and CMV-seronegative. The source material was PBMCs. V gene TRBV5-1 combines with J gene TRBJ2-7; 11 nucleotides agree with TRBD1. The CDR3 DNA reads TGCGCCAGCAGCTCCGGGACAGGGGGCTACGAGCAGTACTTC. Its translation: CASSSGTGGYEQYF.